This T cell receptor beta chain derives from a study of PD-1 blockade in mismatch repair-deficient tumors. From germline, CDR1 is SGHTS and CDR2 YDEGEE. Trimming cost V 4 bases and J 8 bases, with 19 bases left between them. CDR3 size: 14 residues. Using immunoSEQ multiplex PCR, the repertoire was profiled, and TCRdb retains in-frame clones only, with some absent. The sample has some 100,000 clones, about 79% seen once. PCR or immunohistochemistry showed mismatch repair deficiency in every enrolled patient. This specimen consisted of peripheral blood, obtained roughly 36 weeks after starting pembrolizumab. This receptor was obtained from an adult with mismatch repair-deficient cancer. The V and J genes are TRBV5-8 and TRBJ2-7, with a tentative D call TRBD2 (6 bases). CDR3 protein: CASSRRDLGGKQYF. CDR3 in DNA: TGTGCCAGCAGCCGAAGGGACCTCGGGGGTAAGCAGTACTTC.